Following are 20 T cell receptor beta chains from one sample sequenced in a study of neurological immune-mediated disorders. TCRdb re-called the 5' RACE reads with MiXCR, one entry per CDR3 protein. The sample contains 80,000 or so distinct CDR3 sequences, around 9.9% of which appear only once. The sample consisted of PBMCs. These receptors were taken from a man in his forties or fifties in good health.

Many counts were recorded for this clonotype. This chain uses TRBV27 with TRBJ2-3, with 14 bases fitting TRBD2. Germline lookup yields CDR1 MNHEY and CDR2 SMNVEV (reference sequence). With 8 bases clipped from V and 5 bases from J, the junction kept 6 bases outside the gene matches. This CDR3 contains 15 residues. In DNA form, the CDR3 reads TGTGCCAGCGCTAGACTAGCGGGAGGGCAAGATACGCAGTATTTT. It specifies CASARLAGGQDTQYF.

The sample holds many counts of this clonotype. CDR3 loop: CASSSDTYSNQPQHF. The CDR3 bases are TGTGCCAGCAGTTCAGATACATATAGCAATCAGCCCCAGCATTTT. The chain uses TRBV12-3 or TRBV12-4 and TRBJ1-5; D ambiguous. The CDR3 loop spans 15 amino acids. Trimming left V 4 bases short and J 0 bases short, with 10 bases between.

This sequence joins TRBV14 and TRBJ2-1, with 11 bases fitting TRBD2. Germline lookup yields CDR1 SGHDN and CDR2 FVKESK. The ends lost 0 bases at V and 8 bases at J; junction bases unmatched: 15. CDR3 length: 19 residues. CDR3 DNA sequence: TGTGCCAGCAGCCAAGAGGCGCTACTACCTAGCGGGAGGAACTATGAGCAGTTCTTC. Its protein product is CASSQEALLPSGRNYEQFF. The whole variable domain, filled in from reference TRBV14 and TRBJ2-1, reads EAGVTQFPSHSVIEKGQTVTLRCDPISGHDNLYWYRRVMGKEIKFLLHFVKESKQDESGMPNNRFLAERTGGTYSTLKVQPAELEDSGVYFCASSQEALLPSGRNYEQFFGPGTRLTVL.

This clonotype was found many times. The DNA of the CDR3 is TGTGCCAGCAGTCGTGGACTAGTTGGAACAGATACGCAGTATTTT. It codes for CASSRGLVGTDTQYF. V is TRBV6-5 and J is TRBJ2-3, with 7 bases matching TRBD2. This CDR3 comprises 15 residues. Germline V lookup: CDR1 MNHEY, CDR2 SVGAGI. Losses at the gene ends were 5 bases for V and 3 bases for J; bases not matched to a gene: 8.

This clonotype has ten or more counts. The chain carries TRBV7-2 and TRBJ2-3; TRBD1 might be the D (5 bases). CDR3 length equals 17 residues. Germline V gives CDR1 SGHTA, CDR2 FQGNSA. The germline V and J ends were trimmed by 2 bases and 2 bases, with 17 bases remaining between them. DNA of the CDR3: TGTGCCAGCAGCTTATCCGGGCGGACACTCCCCACAGATACGCAGTATTTT. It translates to CASSLSGRTLPTDTQYF.

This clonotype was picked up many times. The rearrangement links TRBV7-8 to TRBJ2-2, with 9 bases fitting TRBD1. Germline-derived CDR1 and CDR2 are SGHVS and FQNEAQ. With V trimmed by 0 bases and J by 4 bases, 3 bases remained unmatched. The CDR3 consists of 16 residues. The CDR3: CASSLAQGALTGELFF. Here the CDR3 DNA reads TGTGCCAGCAGCTTAGCACAGGGGGCGCTCACCGGGGAGCTGTTTTTT.

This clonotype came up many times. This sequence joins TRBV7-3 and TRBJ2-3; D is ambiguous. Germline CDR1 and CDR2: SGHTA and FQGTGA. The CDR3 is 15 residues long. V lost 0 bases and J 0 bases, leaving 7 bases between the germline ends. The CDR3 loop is CASSLTRGSTDTQYF. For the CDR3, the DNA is TGTGCCAGCAGCTTAACCCGCGGAAGCACAGATACGCAGTATTTT.

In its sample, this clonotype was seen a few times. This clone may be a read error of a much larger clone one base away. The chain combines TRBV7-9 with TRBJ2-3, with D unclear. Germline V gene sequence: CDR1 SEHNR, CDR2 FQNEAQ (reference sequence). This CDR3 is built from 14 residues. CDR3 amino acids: CVSSLKWPGDTQYF. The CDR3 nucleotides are TGTGTCAGCAGCTTAAAGTGGCCGGGAGATACGCAGTATTTT.

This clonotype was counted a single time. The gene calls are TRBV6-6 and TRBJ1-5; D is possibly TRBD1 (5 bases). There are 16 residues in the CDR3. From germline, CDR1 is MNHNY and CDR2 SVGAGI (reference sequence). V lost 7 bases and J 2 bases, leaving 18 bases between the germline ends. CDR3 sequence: CASTGTGPVGNQPQHF. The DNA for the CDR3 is TGTGCCAGCACCGGGACGGGTCCCGTAGGCAATCAGCCCCAGCATTTT.

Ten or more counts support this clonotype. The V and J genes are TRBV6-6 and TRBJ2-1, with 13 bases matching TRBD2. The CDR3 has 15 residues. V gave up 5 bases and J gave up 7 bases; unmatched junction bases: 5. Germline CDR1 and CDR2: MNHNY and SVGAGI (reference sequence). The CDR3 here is CASSPGLAGLNEQFF. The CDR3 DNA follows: TGTGCCAGCAGTCCGGGACTAGCGGGATTAAATGAGCAGTTCTTC.

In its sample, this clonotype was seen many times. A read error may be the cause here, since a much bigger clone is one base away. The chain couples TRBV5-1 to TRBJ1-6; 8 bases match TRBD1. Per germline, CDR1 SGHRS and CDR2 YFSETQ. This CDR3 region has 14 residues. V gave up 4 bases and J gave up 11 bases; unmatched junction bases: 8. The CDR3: CASSPGQGLPPLHF. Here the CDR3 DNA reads TGCGCCAGCAGCCCCGGACAGGGCTTACCACCCCTCCACTTT.

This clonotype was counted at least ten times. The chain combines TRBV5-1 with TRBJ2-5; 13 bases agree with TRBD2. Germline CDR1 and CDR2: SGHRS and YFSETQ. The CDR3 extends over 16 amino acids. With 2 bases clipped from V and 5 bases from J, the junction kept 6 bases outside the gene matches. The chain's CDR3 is CASSLTGTSGVETQYF. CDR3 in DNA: TGCGCCAGCAGCTTAACCGGGACTAGCGGGGTGGAGACCCAGTACTTC.

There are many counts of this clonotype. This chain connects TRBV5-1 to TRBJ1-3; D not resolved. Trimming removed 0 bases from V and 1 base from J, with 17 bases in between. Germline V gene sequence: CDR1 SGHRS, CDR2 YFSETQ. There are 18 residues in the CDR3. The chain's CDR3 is CASSLVGLGAASGNTIYF. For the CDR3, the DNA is TGCGCCAGCAGCTTGGTCGGTCTGGGAGCTGCTTCTGGAAACACCATATATTTT.

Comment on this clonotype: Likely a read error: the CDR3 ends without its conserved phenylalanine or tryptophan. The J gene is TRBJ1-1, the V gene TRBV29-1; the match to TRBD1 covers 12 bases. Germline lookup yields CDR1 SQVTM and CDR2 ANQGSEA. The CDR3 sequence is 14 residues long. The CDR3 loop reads CIVALGTGGEGAFY. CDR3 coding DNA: TGCATCGTTGCTCTCGGGACAGGGGGCGAGGGAGCTTTCTAT.

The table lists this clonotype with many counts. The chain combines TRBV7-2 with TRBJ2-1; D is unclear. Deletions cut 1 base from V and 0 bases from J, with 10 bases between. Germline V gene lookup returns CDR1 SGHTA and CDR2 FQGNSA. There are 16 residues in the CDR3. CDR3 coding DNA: TGTGCCAGCAGCTTAGATACAGCTAGCTCCTACAATGAGCAGTTCTTC. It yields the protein CASSLDTASSYNEQFF.

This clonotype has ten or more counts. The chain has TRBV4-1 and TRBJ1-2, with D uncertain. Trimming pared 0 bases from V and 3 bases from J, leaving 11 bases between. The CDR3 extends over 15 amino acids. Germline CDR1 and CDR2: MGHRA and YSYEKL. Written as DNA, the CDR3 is TGCGCCAGCAGCCAAGATTCGAAGGGATACTATGGCTACACCTTC. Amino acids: CASSQDSKGYYGYTF.

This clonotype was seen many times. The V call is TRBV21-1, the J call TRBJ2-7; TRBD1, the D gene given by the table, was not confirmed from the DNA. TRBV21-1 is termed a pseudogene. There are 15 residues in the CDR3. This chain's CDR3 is CASSNKGTGAYEQYF. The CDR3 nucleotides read TGTGCCAGCAGCAATAAGGGGACAGGAGCCTACGAGCAGTACTTC.

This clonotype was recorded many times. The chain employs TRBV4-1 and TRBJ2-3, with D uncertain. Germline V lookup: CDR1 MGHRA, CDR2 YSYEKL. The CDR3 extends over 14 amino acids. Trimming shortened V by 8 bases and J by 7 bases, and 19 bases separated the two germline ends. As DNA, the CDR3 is TGCGCCAGCTCCCGAGTTTTGGGCCTAAATACGCAGTATTTT. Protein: CASSRVLGLNTQYF.

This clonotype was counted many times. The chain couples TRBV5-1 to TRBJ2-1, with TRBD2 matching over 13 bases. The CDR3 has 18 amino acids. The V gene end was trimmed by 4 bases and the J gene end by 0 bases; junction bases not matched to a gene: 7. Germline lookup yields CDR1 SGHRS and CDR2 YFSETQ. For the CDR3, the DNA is TGCGCCAGCAGCCCGGGACTAGCGGGATTGGGCTCCTACAATGAGCAGTTCTTC. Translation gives CASSPGLAGLGSYNEQFF.

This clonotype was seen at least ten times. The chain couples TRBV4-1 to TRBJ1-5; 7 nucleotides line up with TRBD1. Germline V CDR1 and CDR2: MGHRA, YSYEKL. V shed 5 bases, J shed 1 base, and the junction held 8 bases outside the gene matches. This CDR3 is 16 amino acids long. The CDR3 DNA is TGCGCCAGCAGCTTAACAGGGGAGGGAAGCAATCAGCCCCAGCATTTT. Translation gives CASSLTGEGSNQPQHF.